Listed here are 12 T cell receptor beta chains from one sample, sequenced in a study of blood T cell repertoires in COVID-19. Method: immunoSEQ multiplex PCR; TCRdb's copy keeps in-frame clones and lacks some. The repertoire holds about 130,000 clones, with roughly 90% as singletons. Specimen: PBMCs or T cells enriched from blood (not recorded which). These receptors all come from a woman aged 50 to 60 who had recovered from COVID-19.

This chain links TRBV5-1 with TRBJ2-2; TRBD1 matches 7 bases. Germline CDR1 SGHRS, CDR2 YFSETQ. J lost 1 base, V lost 1 base, and 4 bases had no gene match. This CDR3 has 16 residues. The CDR3 region is CASSLFGQVNTGELFF. The CDR3 region has the DNA TGCGCCAGCAGCTTGTTCGGACAGGTGAACACCGGGGAGCTGTTTTTT.

The J gene is TRBJ2-7, the V gene TRBV27; perhaps TRBD2 as D (7 bases). Germline CDR1 is MNHEY and CDR2 is SMNVEV (reference sequence). The length of the CDR3 is 12 residues. V lost 6 bases to trimming and J lost 7 bases, with 13 bases between them. For the CDR3, the DNA is TGTGCCAGCAGGCCCCGGGGGGCAGAGCAGTACTTC. It codes for CASRPRGAEQYF.

The chain recombines TRBV30 with TRBJ1-1, with D possibly TRBD1 on 5 matching bases. The CDR3 spans 14 residues. The V end was cut by 2 bases, the J end by 0 bases, with 10 bases between. Per germline, CDR1 GTSNPN and CDR2 SVGIG (reference sequence). CDR3 in amino acids: CAWSSDSMNTEAFF. The CDR3 DNA reads as TGTGCCTGGAGTTCAGACAGCATGAACACTGAAGCTTTCTTT.

CDR3 sequence reads: CASSVVGRDRAGYEQYF. The CDR3 bases are TGTGCCAGCAGCGTAGTGGGTCGGGACAGGGCGGGCTACGAGCAGTACTTC. This chain uses TRBV9 with TRBJ2-7, with 9 positions matching TRBD1. Germline-derived CDR1 and CDR2 are SGDLS and YYNGEE. This CDR3 is 17 amino acids long. Germline trimming cut 0 bases from V and 3 bases from J; bases unmatched to any gene: 10.

This clone was seen once. J is TRBJ1-2 and V is TRBV18; the D gene is possibly TRBD1 (6 bases). The V gene's germline CDR1 is KGHSH and CDR2 LQKENI. Trimming shortened V by 1 base and J by 3 bases, and 21 bases separated the two germline ends. CDR3 length equals 18 residues. The CDR3 reads CASSPLFPGDPGDYGYTF. DNA of the CDR3: TGTGCCAGCTCACCACTCTTCCCCGGTGATCCAGGGGACTATGGCTACACCTTC.

Of note for this clone: The same CDR3 arises from other DNA sequences in this sample as well. The J gene is TRBJ2-1, the V gene TRBV18; D gene uncertain. Trimming removed 3 bases from V and 10 bases from J, with 10 bases in between. The germline V gene encodes CDR1 KGHSH and CDR2 LQKENI. This CDR3 is 12 amino acids long. The CDR3 loop reads CASSPPLNEQFF. CDR3 nucleotide sequence: TGTGCCAGCTCACCGCCGCTAAACGAGCAGTTCTTC.

The chain couples TRBV7-8 to TRBJ2-5, with a possible D match to TRBD1 (6 bases). V was cut by 5 bases and J by 5 bases, with 18 bases left in between. The CDR3 length is 15 residues. Germline values: CDR1 SGHVS, CDR2 FQNEAQ. CDR3 loop: CASSATLGARETQYF. CDR3 coding DNA: TGTGCCAGCAGCGCGACCTTGGGGGCGCGGGAGACCCAGTACTTC.

This sequence joins TRBV11-2 and TRBJ1-6, with TRBD1 identical over 10 bases. V trimming: 5 bases; J trimming: 2 bases; junction bases outside the gene matches: 6. There are 17 residues in the CDR3. Germline CDR1 is SGHAT and CDR2 is FQNNGV. The CDR3 DNA is TGTGCCAGCAGCGTCCGGGACAGGGGTGCCTATAATTCACCCCTCCACTTT. Translation: CASSVRDRGAYNSPLHF.

The chain employs TRBV7-9 and TRBJ2-7, with TRBD1 as a possible D gene (7 bases). Germline CDR1 is SEHNR and CDR2 is FQNEAQ (reference sequence). CDR3 length: 16 amino acids. The ends were cut back, 1 base at V and 5 bases at J, with 18 bases in the middle. This CDR3 is CASSLDGRGARDEQYF. The DNA for the CDR3 is TGTGCCAGCAGCTTAGATGGCAGGGGGGCACGGGACGAGCAGTACTTC.

The V call is TRBV2, the J call TRBJ2-2, with a tentative D call TRBD2 (7 bases). Per the germline V gene, CDR1 is SNHLY and CDR2 is FYNNEI. The CDR3 length is 16 residues. The V end lost 6 bases, the J end lost 2 bases, and 16 bases lay between the germline ends. The CDR3 DNA follows: TGTGCCAGCAGCGAGAGGGGGGGACTCAACACCGGGGAGCTGTTTTTT. Protein product: CASSERGGLNTGELFF. The full variable domain, with the rest looked up from reference TRBV2 and TRBJ2-2, is EPEVTQTPSHQVTQMGQEVILRCVPISNHLYFYWYRQILGQKVEFLVSFYNNEISEKSEIFDDQFSVERPDGSNFTLKIRSTKLEDSAMYFCASSERGGLNTGELFFGEGSRLTVL.

Worth noting for this clone: One end of the junction is discordant with germline, which a read error may explain. The CDR3, as DNA: TGTGCCAGCAGTTCCGGGACAGGGGCCTACGCCTTC. Amino acids: CASSSGTGAYAF. This chain connects TRBV7-3 to TRBJ1-2; TRBD1 agrees at 10 bases. CDR3 length equals 12 residues. The germline CDR1 and CDR2 sequences are SGHTA and FQGTGA.

The chain joins TRBV7-2 to TRBJ2-1, with a possible D match to TRBD2 (5 bases). CDR3 length equals 17 residues. Germline V CDR1 and CDR2: SGHTA, FQGNSA. Trimming shortened V by 3 bases and J by 0 bases, and 15 bases separated the two germline ends. The CDR3 loop is CASSFQGLTSSYNEQFF. The CDR3 nucleotides are TGTGCCAGCAGCTTCCAAGGACTCACGAGCTCCTACAATGAGCAGTTCTTC.